Listed below are T cell receptor beta chains from one sample, sequenced in a study of shared clonotypes between healthy human individuals. Assay used: immunoSEQ multiplex PCR; TCRdb lists only in-frame clones, some missing. The sample lists over a million clones, around 95% seen once, with approximately 1.1% in the top ten. The sequenced material came from naive CD4+ T cells sorted from blood. These receptors originate from a man aged 25 to 45 in good health. Both conserved end residues are part of each CDR3.

v_gene	CDR3aa
TRBV5-6	CASSLTGLAVYEQYF
TRBV28	CASSLPQGRNQPQHF
TRBV15	CATSRDGSGRPDTQYF
TRBV5-1	CASSLDPRTDTQYF
TRBV6-1	CASSALGRGGTETQYF
TRBV18	CASSPQRIWETQYF
TRBV28	CASRWYVGNYGYTF
TRBV27	CASSFKAERVQTQYF
TRBV19	CASSMTGGTGELFF
TRBV10-3	CAISELAQMNTEAFF
TRBV5-1	CASSSGLTSGYEQYF